Listed below are T cell receptor beta chains from one sample, sequenced in a study of T-cell memory formation after mild COVID-19. TCRdb analysed the 5' RACE reads with MiXCR anew, one entry per CDR3 protein. Found here are 450,000 or so distinct CDR3 sequences, around 25% of them singletons; the top ten hold around 13%. Sequencing was done on a sample of PBMCs or a T cell subset sorted from them (not recorded which). Receptor source: an adult woman who had mild COVID-19 (a few samples of this study predate the infection). Cell type and time point are not known. The CDR3 runs from the conserved cysteine through the conserved F or W. A D gene is named only where the DNA matches it firmly. Clone size is stated in some rows and not others, as once, few, many or a class when expanded.

-,TRBV11-2,15,-,TRBJ2-5,CASSSGTPRGETQYF,TGTGCCAGCAGCTCCGGGACACCGAGGGGAGAGACCCAGTACTTC
-,TRBV5-1,16,-,TRBJ1-1,CASSLAVEVGDTEAFF,TGCGCCAGCAGCTTGGCCGTAGAGGTCGGCGACACTGAAGCTTTCTTT
few,TRBV28,15,-,TRBJ2-3,CASSLDSPSTDTQYF,TGTGCCAGCAGTTTGGACTCTCCTAGCACAGATACGCAGTATTTT
-,TRBV28,15,-,TRBJ2-7,CASSLGRSFSYEQYF,TGTGCCAGCAGTTTAGGACGGAGTTTCTCCTACGAGCAGTACTTC
-,TRBV18,13,-,TRBJ2-4,CASSPMKGNIQYF,TGTGCCAGCTCACCGATGAAAGGGAACATTCAGTACTTC
few,TRBV15,13,-,TRBJ2-1,CATSSLDSNEQFF,TGTGCCACCAGCAGCCTAGACTCCAATGAGCAGTTCTTC
-,TRBV7-3,14,-,TRBJ2-2,CASSPGGQTGELFF,TGTGCCAGCAGCCCAGGCGGACAGACCGGGGAGCTGTTTTTT
-,TRBV12-3/TRBV12-4,13,TRBD2,TRBJ2-7,CASSQRGRVEQYF,TGTGCCAGCTCTCAGCGGGGGCGCGTTGAGCAGTACTTC
-,TRBV4-1,13,-,TRBJ1-1,CASSQSTNTEAFF,TGCGCCAGCAGCCAATCCACCAACACTGAAGCTTTCTTT
few,TRBV5-1,15,-,TRBJ2-7,CASSPAAGSYYEQYF,TGCGCCAGCAGCCCTGCTGCGGGAAGTTACTACGAGCAGTACTTC
-,TRBV7-9,14,TRBD1,TRBJ1-4,CASSIQGDREKLFF,TGTGCCAGCAGCATACAGGGGGATCGTGAAAAACTGTTTTTT
-,TRBV28,16,-,TRBJ2-6,CASSPSAASGANVLTF,TGTGCCAGCAGTCCGTCGGCGGCCTCTGGGGCCAACGTCCTGACTTTT
few,TRBV7-3,16,TRBD2,TRBJ2-2,CASSLTSGGNTGELFF,TGTGCCAGCAGCTTAACAAGCGGGGGGAACACCGGGGAGCTGTTTTTT
few,TRBV9,15,-,TRBJ2-5,CASSPGGGVRETQYF,TGTGCCAGCAGCCCTGGAGGGGGGGTCAGAGAGACCCAGTACTTC
-,TRBV5-6,15,-,TRBJ2-3,CASSLDRTSTDTQYF,TGTGCCAGCAGCTTGGACAGGACTAGCACAGATACGCAGTATTTT
many,TRBV7-2,14,TRBD2,TRBJ2-5,CASSLTSGGETQYF,TGTGCCAGCAGCTTGACTAGCGGGGGGGAGACCCAGTACTTC
-,TRBV6-2/TRBV6-3,13,TRBD2,TRBJ2-7,CASSYELAGEQYF,TGTGCCAGCAGTTACGAACTAGCGGGGGAGCAGTACTTC
-,TRBV12-3/TRBV12-4,15,-,TRBJ2-3,CASSFPSTSTDTQYF,TGTGCCAGCAGTTTCCCTAGTACGAGCACAGATACGCAGTATTTT
-,TRBV7-2,15,-,TRBJ2-7,CASSLSKGPYYEQYF,TGTGCCAGCAGCTTATCAAAAGGGCCTTACTACGAGCAGTACTTC
-,TRBV6-5,19,-,TRBJ1-1,CASTTHRRGGKPMNTEAFF,TGTGCCAGCACCACACATCGCAGGGGAGGGAAACCAATGAACACTGAAGCTTTCTTT
few,TRBV29-1,13,-,TRBJ1-1,CSVVAQANTEAFF,TGCAGCGTTGTTGCTCAGGCGAACACTGAAGCTTTCTTT
-,TRBV7-9,14,-,TRBJ2-5,CASSRSGVEETQYF,TGTGCCAGCAGCCGCTCCGGGGTGGAAGAGACCCAGTACTTC
few,TRBV7-2,15,TRBD2,TRBJ2-7,CASSRTSGGHYEQYF,TGTGCCAGCAGCCGCACTAGCGGGGGGCACTACGAGCAGTACTTC
many,TRBV5-1,15,-,TRBJ2-7,CASSPQGGSSYEQYF,TGCGCCAGCAGCCCTCAGGGTGGGAGCTCCTACGAGCAGTACTTC
-,TRBV4-3,16,-,TRBJ2-1,CASSQGSRGTYNEQFF,TGCGCCAGCAGCCAAGGGTCCAGGGGAACCTACAATGAGCAGTTCTTC
-,TRBV12-3/TRBV12-4,16,-,TRBJ2-4,CASSKHRDLAKNIQYF,TGTGCCAGCAGTAAGCACAGGGATCTAGCCAAAAACATTCAGTACTTC
-,TRBV18,16,-,TRBJ2-2,CASSPRPGLNTGELFF,TGTGCCAGCTCACCCCGGCCGGGGCTGAACACCGGGGAGCTGTTTTTT
many,TRBV7-2,12,-,TRBJ2-5,CASSSSQETQYF,TGTGCCAGCAGCTCCTCTCAAGAGACCCAGTACTTC
-,TRBV9,16,TRBD2,TRBJ2-7,CASSPLAGGNYYEQYF,TGTGCCAGCAGCCCCCTTGCGGGGGGAAATTACTACGAGCAGTACTTC
few,TRBV11-2,17,-,TRBJ2-3,CASSPRGRRYGTDTQYF,TGTGCCAGCAGCCCCAGAGGGAGGAGGTACGGCACAGATACGCAGTATTTT
once,TRBV7-3,15,-,TRBJ1-2,CASSPEGLTNYGYTF,TGTGCCAGCAGCCCGGAGGGGCTTACTAACTATGGCTACACCTTC
few,TRBV4-3,14,-,TRBJ2-2,CASSQHRNTGELFF,TGCGCCAGCAGCCAACACAGAAACACCGGGGAGCTGTTTTTT
few,TRBV7-2,17,-,TRBJ2-4,CASSLIGESLAKNIQYF,TGTGCCAGCAGCTTAATTGGAGAATCTCTAGCCAAAAACATTCAGTACTTC
-,TRBV14,14,-,TRBJ1-4,CASSPTGNNEKLFF,TGTGCCAGCAGCCCTACAGGGAATAATGAAAAACTGTTTTTT
-,TRBV5-1,12,-,TRBJ1-2,CASSGKDYGYTF,TGCGCCAGCAGCGGGAAGGACTATGGCTACACCTTC
-,TRBV6-2/TRBV6-3,14,-,TRBJ2-7,CASSYTLRLSEQYF,TGTGCCAGCAGTTACACCCTTAGGCTCTCCGAGCAGTACTTC
few,TRBV5-1,15,-,TRBJ2-7,CASSLKSDPDYEQYF,TGCGCCAGCAGCTTGAAGTCGGACCCAGACTACGAGCAGTACTTC
-,TRBV29-1,17,TRBD2,TRBJ2-1,CSVKTGSSGGLYNEQFF,TGCAGCGTTAAGACAGGGTCTAGCGGGGGGCTCTACAATGAGCAGTTCTTC
few,TRBV12-3/TRBV12-4,15,TRBD2,TRBJ2-5,CASNPTSGGEETQYF,TGTGCCAGCAATCCGACTAGCGGGGGGGAAGAGACCCAGTACTTC
few,TRBV6-6,11,-,TRBJ1-2,CASRRSGGYTF,TGTGCCAGCCGGCGCAGTGGGGGCTACACCTTC
few,TRBV5-1,16,-,TRBJ1-1,CASSLGGAVLNTEAFF,TGCGCCAGCAGCTTGGGTGGGGCAGTTCTGAACACTGAAGCTTTCTTT
-,TRBV7-2,16,-,TRBJ1-5,CASSLEGEGLNQPQHF,TGTGCCAGCAGCTTAGAAGGGGAGGGGTTGAATCAGCCCCAGCATTTT
few,TRBV4-1,15,-,TRBJ2-5,CASSHRGDFQETQYF,TGCGCCAGCAGCCACAGGGGGGACTTCCAAGAGACCCAGTACTTC
-,TRBV19,13,TRBD1,TRBJ1-5,CASSDRDGQPQHF,TGTGCCAGTTCGGACAGGGATGGTCAGCCCCAGCATTTT
-,TRBV12-3/TRBV12-4,15,-,TRBJ2-1,CASRPLIVGYNEQFF,TGTGCCAGCAGGCCCTTGATTGTGGGCTACAATGAGCAGTTCTTC
-,TRBV20-1,14,-,TRBJ1-3,CSARDGSSGNTIYF,TGCAGTGCTAGAGATGGCAGCTCTGGAAACACCATATATTTT
many,TRBV4-3,15,-,TRBJ1-4,CASSQNQGLNEKLFF,TGCGCCAGCAGCCAGAACCAGGGGCTTAATGAAAAACTGTTTTTT
-,TRBV6-5,17,TRBD1,TRBJ1-1,CASSYSIGQGPNTEAFF,TGTGCCAGCAGTTACTCGATAGGACAGGGCCCGAACACTGAAGCTTTCTTT
-,TRBV7-9,16,-,TRBJ2-3,CASRPLRGPSTDTQYF,TGTGCCAGCAGGCCCTTACGGGGGCCTAGCACAGATACGCAGTATTTT
many,TRBV5-1,14,-,TRBJ1-5,CASSPMGGNQPQHF,TGCGCCAGCAGCCCCATGGGGGGCAATCAGCCCCAGCATTTT
few,TRBV29-1,17,-,TRBJ2-1,CSVEPAPSESSYNEQFF,TGCAGCGTTGAGCCCGCACCTAGCGAGAGCTCCTACAATGAGCAGTTCTTC
-,TRBV30,15,-,TRBJ2-3,CAWSTGQFRRDTQYF,TGTGCCTGGAGTACCGGACAGTTCCGACGAGATACGCAGTATTTT
few,TRBV20-1,15,-,TRBJ2-1,CSATGQGGPYNEQFF,TGCAGTGCTACGGGTCAGGGGGGGCCCTACAATGAGCAGTTCTTC